A single TCR beta chain is shown here with its context. This clonotype appeared a few times. No cognate antigen has been identified for it. Base-call qualities are not available, and no considerably larger clone is one nucleotide away. This sample was included in a study of T-cell reconstitution after alpha-beta-depleted transplantation in children (dated by TCRdb to 2016 to 2017). General notes on the study: T-cell immune reconstitution after TCRalphabeta/CD19-depleted allogeneic hematopoietic cell transplantation in children was quantitatively tracked in the study by means of TCR repertoire profiling.

Deletion took 2 bases off V and 2 bases off J, with a span of 37 bases between the germline ends. According to the germline V gene, CDR1 reads MNHEY and CDR2 reads SVGEGT. The CDR3 covers 23 residues, taking in both the cysteine and the phenylalanine. Only the CDR3 DNA stays, 69 bases, in frame from base 1. The method was PCR. Sequencing relied on an Illumina HiSeq 2500. TCR libraries were prepared with molecular barcoding, using unique molecular identifiers to normalize TCRbeta repertoire quantification. Using fastp trimming at Q25 and MiXCR clonotype assembly, TCRdb reanalyzed the public sequencing data and kept in-frame beta chains. CDR3 protein sequences are deduplicated, and each keeps its most common genes and DNA. The sample records roughly 350,000 distinct CDR3 sequences, about 9.4% of which are singletons. The ten largest clones capture around 2.4% of the sample.

The specimen was PBMCs from the stem cell graft donor, collected from the stem cell graft. This receptor was taken from a human donor who donated a stem cell graft to a child with acute lymphoblastic leukemia. The rearranged chain carries TRBV6-2 or TRBV6-3 and TRBJ2-7; a tentative D call is TRBD2 (6 bases match). The CDR3 protein: CASSYPAAVLRERRAMRPYEQYF. The DNA is TGTGCCAGCAGTTACCCGGCTGCGGTCCTCCGGGAGCGTCGTGCTATGCGGCCCTACGAGCAGTACTTC.